The source of this T cell receptor beta chain is a study of T cells in Graves' hyperthyroidism and ophthalmopathy. Overall study results and limits: Peripheral blood also featured most of the thyroid clonotypes expanded above 0.001.

V lost 3 bases to trimming and J lost 3 bases; unmatched junction nucleotides: 8. Per the germline V gene, CDR1 is DFQATT and CDR2 is SNEGSKA (reference sequence). The CDR3 contains 15 residues. Template material for amplifying TCR beta CDR3 regions consisted of RNA transcripts. Researchers ran a first-round RT-PCR on the TCR CDR3 using the HTBI primer set. Each CDR3 protein is one row after TCRdb ran MiXCR on the multiplex PCR reads. The sample yields roughly 500,000 distinct CDR3 sequences, around a quarter seen once. This clonotype was picked up many times. Its antigen is currently unknown. Diagnosis rested on symptoms, serum thyroxine and TRAb, thyroid ultrasound, and orbital computed tomography. Source material for PBMCs was less than 12 ml fresh peripheral blood.

Sequencing was performed on blood. The V call is TRBV20-1, the J call TRBJ2-7, with 10 nucleotides matching TRBD1. The sequence came from a woman aged 25 to 39 with Graves' ophthalmopathy. The DNA of the CDR3 is TGCAGTGCTAGCCCGGGGGGACAGGGGAACTACGAGCAGTACTTC. Translating gives CSASPGGQGNYEQYF.